This T cell receptor (beta chain) derives from a study of cytomegalovirus exposure and HLA in healthy donors. About the research overall: Genotyping showed approximately 81% of roughly 400 donors falling in the Caucasian-associated ancestry cluster.

The PCR used 60 Vbeta and 13 Jbeta primers. Profiled with immunoSEQ multiplex PCR; TCRdb holds only in-frame clones, not every one. Seen here are under 150,000 clones, 70% to 80% observed once, and the top ten hold approximately 4.3%. The germline V gene encodes CDR1 MNHNY and CDR2 SVGAGI (reference sequence). This CDR3 is built from 16 residues. The V and J ends lost 4 bases and 1 base respectively, with 16 bases between them. The sequenced sample was PBMCs. The chain recombines TRBV6-6 with TRBJ1-1; tentatively, D is TRBD1 (6 bases). The sequence was obtained from a man aged 30-40 years in good health and CMV-seropositive. The CDR3 DNA is TGTGCCAGCAGTTTCGCTTTGGGCAGGGGGAACACTGAAGCTTTCTTT. This encodes CASSFALGRGNTEAFF.